This is a list of T cell receptor beta chains from one sample in a study of cytomegalovirus exposure and HLA in healthy donors. Some clones are missing from TCRdb's copy, which holds only in-frame ones; the method was immunoSEQ multiplex PCR. The repertoire holds 200,000 to 250,000 clones, almost 70% seen once, with about 3% in the top ten. The specimen was PBMCs. These receptors all stem from a man aged 40-49 years in good health and CMV-seropositive. CDR3s include the opening cysteine and the closing phenylalanine or tryptophan. Each record gives: clone size, J gene, V gene, D gene, CDR3 DNA, CDR3 protein. The D gene is left open where the match is weak. Rows may omit the clone size; those that give it use once, few, many or a size class.

. TRBJ2-7 TRBV9 TRBD1 TGTGCCAGCAGCCCAGACAGGGGTCACGAGCAGTACTTC CASSPDRGHEQYF
once TRBJ1-4 TRBV27 TRBD1 TGTGCCAGCAGTACGCCGGGACAGGATGAAAAACTGTTTTTT CASSTPGQDEKLFF
few TRBJ1-2 TRBV6-1 . TGTGCCACCGGAGAACAGGGTCCCTATGGCTACACCTTC CATGEQGPYGYTF
. TRBJ2-7 TRBV27 . TGTGCCAGCAGTTCCATAGTGAGATCACCCTACGAGCAGTACTTC CASSSIVRSPYEQYF
. TRBJ2-1 TRBV19 . TGTGCCAGCACGGGGGCGGGACTATACAATGAGCAGTTCTTC CASTGAGLYNEQFF
. TRBJ1-1 TRBV5-1 . TGCGCCAGCAGCTTGGGAGTCCTGAACACTGAAGCTTTCTTT CASSLGVLNTEAFF
. TRBJ2-1 TRBV23-1 . TGCGCCAGCAGTCAATTCGGCAGGGATGAGCAGTTCTTC CASSQFGRDEQFF
. TRBJ1-3 TRBV7-2 . TGTGCCAGCAGCTTATACCGACAGACCACCATATATTTT CASSLYRQTTIYF
. TRBJ2-3 TRBV27 TRBD2 TGTGCCAGCAGTTTACTAGCGGGGGGATCTAGCACAGATACGCAGTATTTT CASSLLAGGSSTDTQYF
few TRBJ1-5 TRBV6-1 TRBD1 TGTGCCAGCAGCACAGGGGGCGCGGGTCAGCCCCAGCATTTT CASSTGGAGQPQHF
. TRBJ2-7 TRBV4-1 . TGCGCCAGCAGCCACAGGGGCTCCTACGAGCAGTACTTC CASSHRGSYEQYF